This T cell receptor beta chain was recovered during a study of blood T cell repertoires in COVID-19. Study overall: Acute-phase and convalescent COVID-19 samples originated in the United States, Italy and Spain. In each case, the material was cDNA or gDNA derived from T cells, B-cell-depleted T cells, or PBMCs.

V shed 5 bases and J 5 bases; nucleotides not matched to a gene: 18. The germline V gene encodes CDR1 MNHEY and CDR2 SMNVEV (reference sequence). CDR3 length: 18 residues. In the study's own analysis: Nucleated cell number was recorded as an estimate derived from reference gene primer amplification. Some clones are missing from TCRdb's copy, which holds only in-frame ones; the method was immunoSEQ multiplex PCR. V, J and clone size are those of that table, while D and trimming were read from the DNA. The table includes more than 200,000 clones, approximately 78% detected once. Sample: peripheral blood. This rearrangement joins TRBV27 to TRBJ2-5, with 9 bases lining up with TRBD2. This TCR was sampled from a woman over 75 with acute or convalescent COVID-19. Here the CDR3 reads CASSPGWGASGNDETQYF. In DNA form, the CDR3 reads TGTGCCAGCAGTCCCGGATGGGGAGCTAGCGGGAATGATGAGACCCAGTACTTC.